This T cell receptor beta chain originates from a study of OX40 agonist ivuxolimab in advanced cancers. Sequencing used immunoSEQ multiplex PCR; TCRdb keeps in-frame clones, though not all of them. The table records 90,000 to 100,000 clones, approximately 90% of them present only once. Germline V gene sequence: CDR1 SGHKS, CDR2 YYEKEE (reference sequence). Trimming stripped 3 bases from V and 6 bases from J, with 12 bases between. This CDR3 contains 13 residues. This receptor was identified in an adult with an advanced solid tumor such as melanoma, head and neck, liver or kidney cancer. This rearrangement joins TRBV5-5 to TRBJ1-2; maybe TRBD1 (5 bases). This specimen was CD4+ or CD8+ T cells sorted from blood, taken in a trial of the OX40 agonist ivuxolimab. The CDR3 sequence: CASSSQGSHGYTF. As DNA, the CDR3 is TGTGCCAGCAGCTCCCAGGGATCCCATGGCTACACCTTC. Based on the CDR3 plus reference TRBV5-5 and TRBJ1-2, the full variable domain is DAGVTQSPTHLIKTRGQQVTLRCSPISGHKSVSWYQQVLGQGPQFIFQYYEKEERGRGNFPDRFSARQFPNYSSELNVNALLLGDSALYLCASSSQGSHGYTFGSGTRLTVV.